This T cell receptor beta chain originates from a study of blood T cell repertoires in COVID-19. At the level of the study: T cells, B-cell-depleted T cells, or PBMCs provided the cDNA or gDNA that served as material.

Only in-frame clones appear in the TCRdb table, and some are missing; sequencing was by immunoSEQ multiplex PCR. Found here are a few hundred thousand clones, 88% of them singletons; the top ten hold 10% to 13%. Trimming removed 7 bases from V and 10 bases from J; junction bases left unmatched: 4. The CDR3 contains 11 residues. CDR1 is DFQATT, CDR2 SNEGSKA, per germline (reference sequence). The J gene is TRBJ2-1, the V gene TRBV20-1; 10 bases match TRBD2. The sequence derives from a woman aged 70-85 years with COVID-19, enrolled during active disease. The material sequenced was peripheral blood. The CDR3 sequence is CSVLAGREQFF. CDR3 bases: TGCAGTGTACTAGCGGGGCGGGAGCAGTTCTTC.